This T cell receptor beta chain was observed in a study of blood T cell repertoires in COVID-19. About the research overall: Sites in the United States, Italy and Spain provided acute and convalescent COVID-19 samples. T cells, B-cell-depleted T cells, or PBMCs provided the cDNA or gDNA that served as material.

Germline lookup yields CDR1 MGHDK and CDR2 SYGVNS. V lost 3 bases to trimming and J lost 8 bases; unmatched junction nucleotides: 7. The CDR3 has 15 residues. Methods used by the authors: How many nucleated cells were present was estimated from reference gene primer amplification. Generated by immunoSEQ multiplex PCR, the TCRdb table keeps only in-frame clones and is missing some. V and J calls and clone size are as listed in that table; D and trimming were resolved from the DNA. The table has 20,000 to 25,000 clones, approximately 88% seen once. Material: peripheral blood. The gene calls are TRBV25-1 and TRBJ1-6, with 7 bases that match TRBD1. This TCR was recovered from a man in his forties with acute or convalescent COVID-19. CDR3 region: CASSDRSRGYSPLHF. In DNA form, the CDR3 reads TGTGCCAGCAGTGACCGCTCCAGGGGGTATTCACCCCTCCACTTT.